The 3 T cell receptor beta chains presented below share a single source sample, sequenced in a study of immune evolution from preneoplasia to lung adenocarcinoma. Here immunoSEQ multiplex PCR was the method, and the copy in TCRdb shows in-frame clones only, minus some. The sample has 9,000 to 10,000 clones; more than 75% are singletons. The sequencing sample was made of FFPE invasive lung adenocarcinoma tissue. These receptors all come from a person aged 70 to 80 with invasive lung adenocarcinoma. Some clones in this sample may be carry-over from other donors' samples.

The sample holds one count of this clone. The CDR3 sequence is CASTKTSGVGYNEQFF. CDR3 nucleotides: TGCGCCAGCACCAAGACTAGCGGGGTTGGTTACAATGAGCAGTTCTTC. This chain joins TRBV5-1 and TRBJ2-1; 11 bases match TRBD2. The CDR3 totals 16 residues. The V gene end was trimmed by 6 bases and the J gene end by 4 bases; junction bases not matched to a gene: 9. In germline, CDR1 is SGHRS, CDR2 YFSETQ.

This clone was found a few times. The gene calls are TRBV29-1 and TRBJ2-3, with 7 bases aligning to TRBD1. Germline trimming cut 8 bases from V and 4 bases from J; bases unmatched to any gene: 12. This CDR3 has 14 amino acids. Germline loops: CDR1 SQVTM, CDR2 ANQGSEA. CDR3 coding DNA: TGCAGCTCCGTCGGGACAGAAGGCCCAGATACGCAGTATTTT. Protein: CSSVGTEGPDTQYF.

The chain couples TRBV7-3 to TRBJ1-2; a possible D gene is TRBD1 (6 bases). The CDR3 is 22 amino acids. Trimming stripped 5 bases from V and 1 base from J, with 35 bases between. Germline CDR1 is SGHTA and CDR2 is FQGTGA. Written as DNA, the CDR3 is TGTGCCAGCAGCCGCCCGGATAGGGGGGGCAGGGGACATAGGGGAGTTAACTATGGCTACACCTTC. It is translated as CASSRPDRGGRGHRGVNYGYTF.